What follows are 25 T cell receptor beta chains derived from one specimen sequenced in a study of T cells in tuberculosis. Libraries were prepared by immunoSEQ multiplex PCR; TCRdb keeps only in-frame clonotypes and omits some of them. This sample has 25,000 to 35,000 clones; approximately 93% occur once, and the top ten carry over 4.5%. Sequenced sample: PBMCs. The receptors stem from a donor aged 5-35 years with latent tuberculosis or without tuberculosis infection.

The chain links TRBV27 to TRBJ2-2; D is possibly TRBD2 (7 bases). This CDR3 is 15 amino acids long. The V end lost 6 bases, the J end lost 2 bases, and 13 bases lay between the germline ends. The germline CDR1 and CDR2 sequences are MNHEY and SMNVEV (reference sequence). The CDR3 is CASRGGPLNTGELFF. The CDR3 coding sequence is TGTGCCAGCAGGGGGGGGCCCTTAAACACCGGGGAGCTGTTTTTT.

The CDR3, as DNA: TGTGCCAGTAGTCGTTGGGGGGCTAACTATGGCTACACCTTC. Translated, it gives CASSRWGANYGYTF. The chain couples TRBV19 to TRBJ1-2; a weak D match, TRBD1 (5 bases). Between the trimmed V and J ends, which lost 5 bases and 0 bases, there was a span of 10 bases. The germline V gene encodes CDR1 LNHDA and CDR2 SQIVND (reference sequence). There are 14 residues in the CDR3.

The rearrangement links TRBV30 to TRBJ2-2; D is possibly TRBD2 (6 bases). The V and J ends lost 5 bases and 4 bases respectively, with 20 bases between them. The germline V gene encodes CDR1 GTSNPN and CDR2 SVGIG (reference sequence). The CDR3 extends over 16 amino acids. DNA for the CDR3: TGTGCCTGGTCCCGGGACTCCCCTACCCTCACCGGGGAGCTGTTTTTT. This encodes CAWSRDSPTLTGELFF.

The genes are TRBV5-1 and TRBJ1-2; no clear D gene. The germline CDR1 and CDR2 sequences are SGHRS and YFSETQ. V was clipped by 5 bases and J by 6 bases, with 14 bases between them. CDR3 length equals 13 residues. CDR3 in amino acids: CASSSSKRHGYTF. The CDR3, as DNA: TGCGCCAGCAGTTCGAGTAAGAGGCATGGCTACACCTTC.

CDR3 residues: CASSLRGMDTIYF. CDR3 coding DNA: TGTGCCAGCAGTTTGAGAGGGATGGACACCATATATTTT. The rearrangement uses TRBV28 and TRBJ1-3; D not resolved. CDR3 length: 13 residues. V was shortened by 3 bases and J by 8 bases, with 11 bases between the two germline ends. The germline gives CDR1 MDHEN, CDR2 SYDVKM.

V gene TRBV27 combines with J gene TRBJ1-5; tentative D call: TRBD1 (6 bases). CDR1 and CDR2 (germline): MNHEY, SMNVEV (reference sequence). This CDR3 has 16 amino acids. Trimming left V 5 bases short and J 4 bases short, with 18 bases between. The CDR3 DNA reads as TGTGCCAGCAGTCCGGGACCCCGGGACATAAATCAGCCCCAGCATTTT. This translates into CASSPGPRDINQPQHF.

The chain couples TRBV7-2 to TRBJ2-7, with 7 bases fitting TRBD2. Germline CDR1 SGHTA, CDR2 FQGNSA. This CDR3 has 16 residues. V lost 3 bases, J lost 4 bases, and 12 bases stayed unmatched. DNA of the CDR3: TGTGCCAGCAGCTTTATAGCGGGTGCCTCGGGATACGAGCAGTACTTC. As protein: CASSFIAGASGYEQYF.

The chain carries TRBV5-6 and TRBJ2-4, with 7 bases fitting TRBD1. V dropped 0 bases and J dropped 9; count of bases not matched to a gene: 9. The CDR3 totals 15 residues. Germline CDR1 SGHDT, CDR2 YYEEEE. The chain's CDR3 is CASSLDRGQATIQYF. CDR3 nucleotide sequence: TGTGCCAGCAGCTTGGACCGTGGACAGGCAACCATTCAGTACTTC.

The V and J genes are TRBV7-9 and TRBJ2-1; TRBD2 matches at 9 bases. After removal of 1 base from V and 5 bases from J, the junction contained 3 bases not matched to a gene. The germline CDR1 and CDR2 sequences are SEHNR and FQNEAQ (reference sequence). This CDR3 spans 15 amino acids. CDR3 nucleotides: TGTGCCAGCAGCTTAGGACTAGCGGCGCACAATGAGCAGTTCTTC. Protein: CASSLGLAAHNEQFF. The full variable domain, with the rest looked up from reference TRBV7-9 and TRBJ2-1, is DTGVSQNPRHKITKRGQNVTFRCDPISEHNRLYWYRQTLGQGPEFLTYFQNEAQLEKSRLLSDRFSAERPKGSFSTLEIQRTEQGDSAMYLCASSLGLAAHNEQFFGPGTRLTVL.

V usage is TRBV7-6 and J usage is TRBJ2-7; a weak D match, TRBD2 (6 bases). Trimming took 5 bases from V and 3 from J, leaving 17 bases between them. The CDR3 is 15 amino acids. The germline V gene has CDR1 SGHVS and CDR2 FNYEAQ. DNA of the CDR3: TGTGCCAGCAGCCCCCAGGAGGGAGACTACTACGAGCAGTACTTC. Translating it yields CASSPQEGDYYEQYF.

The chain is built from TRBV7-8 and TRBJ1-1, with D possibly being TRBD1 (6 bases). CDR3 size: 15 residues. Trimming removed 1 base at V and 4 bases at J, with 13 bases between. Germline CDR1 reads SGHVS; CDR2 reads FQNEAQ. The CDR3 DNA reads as TGTGCCAGCAGCTTAGGAGGGGGTGTGGGCACTGAAGCTTTCTTT. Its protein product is CASSLGGGVGTEAFF.

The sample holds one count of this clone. The DNA of the CDR3 is TGTGCCAGCAGCCCGAAAACAGGGGGAGGTAACTATGGCTACACCTTC. It encodes CASSPKTGGGNYGYTF. The chain combines TRBV7-2 with TRBJ1-2, with 8 bases matching TRBD1. After removal of 5 bases from V and 1 base from J, the junction contained 9 bases not matched to a gene. The CDR3 runs to 16 residues. Germline CDR1 reads SGHTA; CDR2 reads FQGNSA. Full variable domain (rest looked up from reference TRBV7-2 and TRBJ1-2): GAGVSQSPSNKVTEKGKDVELRCDPISGHTALYWYRQSLGQGLEFLIYFQGNSAPDKSGLPSDRFSAERTGGSVSTLTIQRTQQEDSAVYLCASSPKTGGGNYGYTFGSGTRLTVV.

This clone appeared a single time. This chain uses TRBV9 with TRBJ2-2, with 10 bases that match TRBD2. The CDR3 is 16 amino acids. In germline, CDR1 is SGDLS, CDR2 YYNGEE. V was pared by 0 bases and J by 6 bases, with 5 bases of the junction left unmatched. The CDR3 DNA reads TGTGCCAGCAGCGTAGTAGCGGGGGGCCCCCCCGGGGAGCTGTTTTTT. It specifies CASSVVAGGPPGELFF. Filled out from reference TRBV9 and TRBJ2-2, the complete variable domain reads DSGVTQTPKHLITATGQRVTLRCSPRSGDLSVYWYQQSLDQGLQFLIQYYNGEERAKGNILERFSAQQFPDLHSELNLSSLELGDSALYFCASSVVAGGPPGELFFGEGSRLTVL.

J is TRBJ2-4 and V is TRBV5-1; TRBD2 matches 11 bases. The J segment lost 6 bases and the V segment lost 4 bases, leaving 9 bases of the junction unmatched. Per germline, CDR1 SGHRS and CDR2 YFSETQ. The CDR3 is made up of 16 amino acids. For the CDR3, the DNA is TGCGCCAGCAGCCTACCTGGGACTAGCGGTAGAAACATTCAGTACTTC. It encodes CASSLPGTSGRNIQYF. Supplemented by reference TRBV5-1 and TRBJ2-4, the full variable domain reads KAGVTQTPRYLIKTRGQQVTLSCSPISGHRSVSWYQQTPGQGLQFLFEYFSETQRNKGNFPGRFSGRQFSNSRSEMNVSTLELGDSALYLCASSLPGTSGRNIQYFGAGTRLSVL.

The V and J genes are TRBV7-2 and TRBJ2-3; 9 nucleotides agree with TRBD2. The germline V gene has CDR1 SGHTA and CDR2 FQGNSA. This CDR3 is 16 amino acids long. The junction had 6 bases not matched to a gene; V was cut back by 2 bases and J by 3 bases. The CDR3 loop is CASSLRPSGETDTQYF. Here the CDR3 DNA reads TGTGCCAGCAGCTTACGTCCTAGCGGGGAAACAGATACGCAGTATTTT. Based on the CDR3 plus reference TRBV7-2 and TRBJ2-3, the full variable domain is GAGVSQSPSNKVTEKGKDVELRCDPISGHTALYWYRQSLGQGLEFLIYFQGNSAPDKSGLPSDRFSAERTGGSVSTLTIQRTQQEDSAVYLCASSLRPSGETDTQYFGPGTRLTVL.

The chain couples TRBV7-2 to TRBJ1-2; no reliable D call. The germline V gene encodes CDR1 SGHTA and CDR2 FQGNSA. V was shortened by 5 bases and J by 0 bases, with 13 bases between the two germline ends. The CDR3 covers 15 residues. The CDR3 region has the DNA TGTGCCAGCAGCCCTCAACCTAACCCTAACTATGGCTACACCTTC. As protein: CASSPQPNPNYGYTF.

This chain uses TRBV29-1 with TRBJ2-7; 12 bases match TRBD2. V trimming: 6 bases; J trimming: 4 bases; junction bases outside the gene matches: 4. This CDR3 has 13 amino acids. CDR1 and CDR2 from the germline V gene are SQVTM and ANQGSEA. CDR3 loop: CSVQGLAGYEQYF. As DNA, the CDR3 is TGCAGCGTACAGGGACTAGCGGGTTACGAGCAGTACTTC.

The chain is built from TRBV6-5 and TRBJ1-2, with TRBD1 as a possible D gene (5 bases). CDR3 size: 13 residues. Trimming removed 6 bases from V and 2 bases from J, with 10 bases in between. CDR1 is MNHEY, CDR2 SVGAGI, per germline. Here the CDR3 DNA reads TGTGCCAGCAGATTAGACAGAAACTATGGCTACACCTTC. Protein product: CASRLDRNYGYTF.

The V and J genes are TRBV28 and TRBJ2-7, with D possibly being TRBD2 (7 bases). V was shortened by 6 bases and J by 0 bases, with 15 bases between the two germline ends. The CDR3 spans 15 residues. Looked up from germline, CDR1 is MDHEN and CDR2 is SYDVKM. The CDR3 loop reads CASRGGADSSYEQYF. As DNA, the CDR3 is TGTGCCAGCAGGGGGGGGGCGGATAGCTCCTACGAGCAGTACTTC.

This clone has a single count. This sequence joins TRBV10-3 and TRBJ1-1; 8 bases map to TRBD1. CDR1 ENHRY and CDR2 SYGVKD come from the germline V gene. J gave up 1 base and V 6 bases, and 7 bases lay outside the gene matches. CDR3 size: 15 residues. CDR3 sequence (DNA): TGTGCCATCAGCAATACCGGGACAGGGAACACTGAAGCTTTCTTT. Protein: CAISNTGTGNTEAFF.

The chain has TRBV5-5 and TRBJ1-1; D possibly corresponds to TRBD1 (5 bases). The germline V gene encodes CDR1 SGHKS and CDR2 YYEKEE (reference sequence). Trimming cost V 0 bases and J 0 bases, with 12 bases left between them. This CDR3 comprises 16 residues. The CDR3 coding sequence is TGTGCCAGCAGCTTGGTACGAACAGGCCTGAACACTGAAGCTTTCTTT. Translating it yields CASSLVRTGLNTEAFF.

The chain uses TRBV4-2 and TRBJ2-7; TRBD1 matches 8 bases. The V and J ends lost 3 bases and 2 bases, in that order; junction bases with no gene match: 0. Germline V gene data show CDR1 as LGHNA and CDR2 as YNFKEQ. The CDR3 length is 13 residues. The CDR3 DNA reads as TGTGCCAGCAGCCACAGGGGGCCCTACGAGCAGTACTTC. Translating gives CASSHRGPYEQYF.

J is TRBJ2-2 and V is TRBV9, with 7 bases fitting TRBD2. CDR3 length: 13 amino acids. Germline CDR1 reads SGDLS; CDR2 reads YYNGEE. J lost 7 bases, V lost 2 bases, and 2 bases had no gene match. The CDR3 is CASSVRTSGELFF. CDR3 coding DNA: TGTGCCAGCAGCGTGAGGACTAGCGGGGAGCTGTTTTTT.

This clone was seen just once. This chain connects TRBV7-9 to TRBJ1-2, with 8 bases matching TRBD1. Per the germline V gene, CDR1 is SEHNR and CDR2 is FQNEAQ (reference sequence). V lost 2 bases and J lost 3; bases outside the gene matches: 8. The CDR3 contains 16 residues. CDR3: CASSLSAGGADYGYTF. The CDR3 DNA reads TGTGCCAGCAGCTTATCCGCAGGGGGCGCCGACTATGGCTACACCTTC.

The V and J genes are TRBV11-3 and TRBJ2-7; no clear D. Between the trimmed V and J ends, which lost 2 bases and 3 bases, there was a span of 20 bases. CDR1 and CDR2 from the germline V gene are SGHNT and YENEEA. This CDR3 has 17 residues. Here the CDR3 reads CASSLKEVERNLYEQYF. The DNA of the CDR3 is TGTGCCAGCAGCTTAAAAGAGGTAGAACGAAACCTCTACGAGCAGTACTTC. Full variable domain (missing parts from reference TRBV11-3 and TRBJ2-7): EAGVVQSPRYKIIEKKQPVAFWCNPISGHNTLYWYLQNLGQGPELLIRYENEEAVDDSQLPKDRFSAERLKGVDSTLKIQPAELGDSAVYLCASSLKEVERNLYEQYFGPGTRLTVT.